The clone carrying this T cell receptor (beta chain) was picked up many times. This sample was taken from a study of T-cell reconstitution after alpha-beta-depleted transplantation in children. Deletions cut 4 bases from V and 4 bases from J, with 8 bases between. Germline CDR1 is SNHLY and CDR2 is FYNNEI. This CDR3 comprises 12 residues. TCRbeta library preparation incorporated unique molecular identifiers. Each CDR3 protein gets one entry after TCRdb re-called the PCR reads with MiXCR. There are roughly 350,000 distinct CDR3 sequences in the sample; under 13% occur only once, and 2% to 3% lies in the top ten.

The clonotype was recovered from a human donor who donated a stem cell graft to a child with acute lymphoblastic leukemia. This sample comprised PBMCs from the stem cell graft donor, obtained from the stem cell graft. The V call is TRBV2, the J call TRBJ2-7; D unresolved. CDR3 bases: TGTGCCAGCAGTGTGTCGCCTTACGAGCAGTACTTC. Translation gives CASSVSPYEQYF.